One and the same sample provided the 22 T cell receptor beta chains below, sequenced in a study of blood T cell repertoires in COVID-19 (dated by TCRdb to 2018 to 2020). The library was produced with the immunoSEQ multiplex PCR assay. What TCRdb holds here is the immuneACCESS table cut down to in-frame rearrangements. Part of the clones is not present; checked against another copy, under half of the missing clones reflect an unresolved V gene, and the others are unexplained. This sample holds about 120,000 clones; approximately 86% were observed only once. The ten most abundant clones make up about 7.7% of the sample. Source material: peripheral blood. The receptors stem from a human donor in a cohort sampled during active COVID-19.

The V gene is TRBV19, the J gene TRBJ1-2; TRBD1 matches at 8 bases. Germline trimming cut 0 bases from V and 4 bases from J; bases unmatched to any gene: 7. CDR3 length equals 16 residues. The germline V gene encodes CDR1 LNHDA and CDR2 SQIVND (reference sequence). CDR3 DNA sequence: TGTGCCAGTAGTATAGAGGGTTGGACAGGGTCCTATGGCTACACCTTC. Translation: CASSIEGWTGSYGYTF.

CDR3 in amino acids: CASRERIGNTIYF. CDR3 bases: TGTGCCAGCAGGGAGAGGATTGGAAACACCATATATTTT. The chain carries TRBV2 and TRBJ1-3; unclear D gene. Between the trimmed V and J ends, which lost 6 bases and 3 bases, there was a span of 9 bases. This CDR3 region has 13 residues. The germline V gene has CDR1 SNHLY and CDR2 FYNNEI.

V and J are TRBV5-4 and TRBJ1-2; 8 bases are shared with TRBD1. This CDR3 region has 14 residues. Germline CDR1 and CDR2: SGHNT and YYREEE (reference sequence). With V trimmed by 0 bases and J by 5 bases, 3 bases remained unmatched. The CDR3 DNA is TGTGCCAGCAGCTTGGGACAGGGGAGGTATGGCTACACCTTC. Translated, it gives CASSLGQGRYGYTF.

V and J are TRBV11-2 and TRBJ2-3, with D possibly being TRBD2 (6 bases). The ends were cut back, 6 bases at V and 8 bases at J, with 15 bases in the middle. This CDR3 has 13 residues. Germline V gene data show CDR1 as SGHAT and CDR2 as FQNNGV. The CDR3 spells CASSQRSGGTQYF. In DNA, the CDR3 is TGTGCCAGCAGTCAGAGGTCCGGGGGTACGCAGTATTTT.

This chain joins TRBV7-8 and TRBJ2-1, with D perhaps matching TRBD2 (6 bases). Germline V gives CDR1 SGHVS, CDR2 FQNEAQ. V was pared by 1 base and J by 9 bases, with 16 bases between. This CDR3 is built from 15 residues. CDR3: CASSLEMGEEGEQFF. The CDR3 region has the DNA TGTGCCAGCAGCTTAGAGATGGGAGAGGAGGGTGAGCAGTTCTTC.

The genes are TRBV18 and TRBJ2-2; 11 bases agree with TRBD2. Germline V gene data show CDR1 as KGHSH and CDR2 as LQKENI. This CDR3 is 16 amino acids long. Trimming took 5 bases from V and 6 from J; bases not matched to a gene: 8. The CDR3 spells CASSTGLAGGSGELFF. CDR3 DNA: TGTGCCAGCTCAACCGGCCTAGCGGGGGGATCCGGGGAGCTGTTTTTT.

This chain uses TRBV5-1 with TRBJ2-1; D possibly corresponds to TRBD1 (5 bases). Germline-derived CDR1 and CDR2 are SGHRS and YFSETQ. The CDR3 consists of 14 residues. With 6 bases removed from V and 3 bases from J, the gap between germline ends came to 13 bases. CDR3 in amino acids: CASKDRQNYNEQFF. CDR3 sequence (DNA): TGCGCCAGCAAGGATAGACAGAACTACAATGAGCAGTTCTTC.

The rearrangement uses TRBV3-1 (or the pseudogene TRBV3-2) and TRBJ2-7; 11 bases are a match to TRBD1. V shed 9 bases and J 9 bases; nucleotides not matched to a gene: 7. The CDR3 covers 12 residues. Germline CDR1 reads LGHDT; CDR2 reads YNNKEL (reference sequence). CDR3 DNA: TGTGCCAGTGGACAGGGGGCGCGCGGGCAGTACTTC. This gives the protein CASGQGARGQYF.

The rearrangement links TRBV6-4 to TRBJ1-4; 7 bases agree with TRBD1. The CDR3 is 14 residues long. With V trimmed by 5 bases and J by 6 bases, 6 bases remained unmatched. CDR1 and CDR2 (germline): MRHNA, SNTAGT. The CDR3 loop is CASSPDRRDEKLFF. CDR3 sequence (DNA): TGTGCCAGCAGTCCGGACAGGAGGGATGAAAAACTGTTTTTT.

The V call is TRBV11-2, the J call TRBJ2-7; a weak D match, TRBD2 (5 bases). Between the trimmed V and J ends, which lost 10 bases and 4 bases, there was a span of 14 bases. The germline CDR1 and CDR2 sequences are SGHAT and FQNNGV. CDR3 length: 12 residues. Written as DNA, the CDR3 is TGTGCCACCTCGAGGGCCGAATACGAGCAGTACTTC. Amino acid sequence: CATSRAEYEQYF.

The gene calls are TRBV3-1 (or the pseudogene TRBV3-2) and TRBJ2-3, with TRBD2 identical over 10 bases. The V and J ends lost 1 base and 6 bases, in that order; junction bases with no gene match: 7. The CDR3 is made up of 16 amino acids. The germline CDR1 and CDR2 sequences are LGHDT and YNNKEL (reference sequence). CDR3 sequence reads: CASSQVGLAGGDTQYF. For the CDR3, the DNA is TGTGCCAGCAGCCAAGTGGGCTTAGCGGGAGGTGATACGCAGTATTTT.

This clone showed up just a few times. The chain joins TRBV7-2 to TRBJ2-7; TRBD1 aligns across 9 bases. The germline V gene encodes CDR1 SGHTA and CDR2 FQGNSA. This CDR3 contains 15 residues. The J segment lost 8 bases and the V segment lost 3 bases, leaving 11 bases of the junction unmatched. The CDR3 spells CASSLPGQGSFKQYF. The CDR3 coding sequence is TGTGCCAGCAGCTTGCCGGGACAGGGTAGTTTTAAGCAGTACTTC. Based on the CDR3 plus reference TRBV7-2 and TRBJ2-7, the full variable domain is GAGVSQSPSNKVTEKGKDVELRCDPISGHTALYWYRQSLGQGLEFLIYFQGNSAPDKSGLPSDRFSAERTGGSVSTLTIQRTQQEDSAVYLCASSLPGQGSFKQYFGPGTRLTVT.

The V and J genes are TRBV7-6 and TRBJ1-1; 9 positions agree with TRBD1. The CDR3 totals 14 residues. J gave up 3 bases and V 4 bases, and 3 bases lay outside the gene matches. CDR1 is SGHVS and CDR2 is FNYEAQ in the germline V gene. This chain's CDR3 is CASSSGQGHTEAFF. The CDR3 coding sequence is TGTGCCAGCAGCTCAGGACAGGGGCACACTGAAGCTTTCTTT.

The chain carries TRBV3-1 (or the pseudogene TRBV3-2) and TRBJ2-7; tentatively, D is TRBD2 (6 bases). The CDR3 has 11 residues. The germline CDR1 and CDR2 sequences are LGHDT and YNNKEL (reference sequence). With 5 bases removed from V and 10 bases from J, the gap between germline ends came to 12 bases. CDR3 loop: CASSSPGLQYF. In DNA, the CDR3 is TGTGCCAGCAGCTCGCCGGGACTTCAGTACTTC.

This rearrangement joins TRBV6-1 to TRBJ2-3, with TRBD2 identical over 9 bases. The germline V gene encodes CDR1 MNHNS and CDR2 SASEGT. The CDR3 extends over 16 amino acids. The J segment lost 4 bases and the V segment lost 4 bases, leaving 9 bases of the junction unmatched. The DNA of the CDR3 is TGTGCCAGCAGTGTAATACCTCTAGCGGGGCCAGATACGCAGTATTTT. Translation gives CASSVIPLAGPDTQYF.

V is TRBV7-2 and J is TRBJ2-1; tentatively, D is TRBD1 (5 bases). Germline-derived CDR1 and CDR2 are SGHTA and FQGNSA. The CDR3 totals 15 residues. Between the trimmed V and J ends, which lost 6 bases and 8 bases, there was a span of 20 bases. CDR3 sequence (DNA): TGTGCCAGCAGTTATCGCCCTCAGGGTCGGGATGAGCAGTTCTTC. Amino acid sequence: CASSYRPQGRDEQFF.

The V and J genes are TRBV14 and TRBJ2-2, with unresolved D. Germline loops: CDR1 SGHDN, CDR2 FVKESK. This CDR3 region has 18 residues. V lost 1 base, J lost 0 bases, and 15 bases lay in between. The CDR3 spells CASSQGEARYPNTGELFF. In DNA form, the CDR3 reads TGTGCCAGCAGCCAAGGAGAGGCGCGATACCCGAACACCGGGGAGCTGTTTTTT.

The rearrangement links TRBV28 to TRBJ2-1, with 13 bases identical to TRBD2. The germline CDR1 and CDR2 sequences are MDHEN and SYDVKM. V gave up 6 bases and J gave up 7 bases; unmatched junction bases: 6. This CDR3 contains 15 residues. Here the CDR3 DNA reads TGTGCCAGCAGCCCAGTGGGACTAGCGGGGAATGAGCAGTTCTTC. Translated: CASSPVGLAGNEQFF.

The V and J genes are TRBV5-1 and TRBJ1-1, with D maybe TRBD1 (5 bases). Trimming removed 7 bases from V and 2 bases from J, with 12 bases in between. This CDR3 contains 13 residues. Germline V gene data show CDR1 as SGHRS and CDR2 as YFSETQ. The CDR3 region has the DNA TGCGCCAGCGGTGTGGGGGGAAACACTGAAGCTTTCTTT. Amino acid sequence: CASGVGGNTEAFF.

This chain joins TRBV11-2 and TRBJ2-1; D is unclear. Germline V CDR1 and CDR2: SGHAT, FQNNGV. The CDR3 covers 15 residues. Trimming shortened V by 4 bases and J by 4 bases, and 14 bases separated the two germline ends. This CDR3 is CASSSIRNNYNEQFF. CDR3 DNA sequence: TGTGCCAGCAGCTCCATCCGAAACAATTACAATGAGCAGTTCTTC.

This rearrangement joins TRBV5-6 to TRBJ2-7; 7 bases align to TRBD1. Per the germline V gene, CDR1 is SGHDT and CDR2 is YYEEEE. The trim removed 3 bases at V and 6 bases at J, leaving 15 bases unmatched. This CDR3 has 16 amino acids. DNA for the CDR3: TGTGCCAGCAGCTCATTCGGCACAGGGGCCTTCGGCGAGCAGTACTTC. Its protein is CASSSFGTGAFGEQYF.

The chain uses TRBV19 and TRBJ1-5; TRBD1 aligns across 12 bases. Per germline, CDR1 LNHDA and CDR2 SQIVND (reference sequence). V lost 5 bases, J lost 5 bases, and 7 bases stayed unmatched. The CDR3 has 16 amino acids. CDR3 nucleotides: TGTGCCAGTAGTCCCCCGGGACAGGGGGCGTATCAGCCCCAGCATTTT. Its protein product is CASSPPGQGAYQPQHF.